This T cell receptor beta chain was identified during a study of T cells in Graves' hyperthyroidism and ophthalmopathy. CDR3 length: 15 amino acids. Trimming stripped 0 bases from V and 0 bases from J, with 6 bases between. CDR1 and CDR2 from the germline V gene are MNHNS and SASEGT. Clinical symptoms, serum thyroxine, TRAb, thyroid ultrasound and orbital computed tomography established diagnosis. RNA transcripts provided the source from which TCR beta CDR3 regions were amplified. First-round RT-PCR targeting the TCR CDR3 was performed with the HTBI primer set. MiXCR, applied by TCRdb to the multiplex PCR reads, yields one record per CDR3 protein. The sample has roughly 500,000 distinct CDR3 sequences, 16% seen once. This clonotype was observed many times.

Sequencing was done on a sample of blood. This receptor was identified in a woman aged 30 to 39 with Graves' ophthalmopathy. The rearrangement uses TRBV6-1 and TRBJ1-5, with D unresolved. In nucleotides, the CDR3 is TGTGCCAGCAGTGAAGCGTTGAATAGCAATCAGCCCCAGCATTTT. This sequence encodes CASSEALNSNQPQHF.